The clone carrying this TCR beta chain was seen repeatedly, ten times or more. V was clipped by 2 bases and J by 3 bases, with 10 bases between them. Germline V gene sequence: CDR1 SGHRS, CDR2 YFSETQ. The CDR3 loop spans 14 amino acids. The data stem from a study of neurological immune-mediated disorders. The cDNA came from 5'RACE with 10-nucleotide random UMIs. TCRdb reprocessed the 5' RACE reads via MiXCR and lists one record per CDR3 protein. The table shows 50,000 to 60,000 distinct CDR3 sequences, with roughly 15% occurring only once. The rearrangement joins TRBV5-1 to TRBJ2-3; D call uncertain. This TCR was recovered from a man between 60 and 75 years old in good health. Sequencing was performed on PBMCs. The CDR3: CASSLGQETDTQYF. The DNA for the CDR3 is TGCGCCAGCAGCTTAGGGCAGGAGACAGATACGCAGTATTTT. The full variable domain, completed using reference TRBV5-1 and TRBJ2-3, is KAGVTQTPRYLIKTRGQQVTLSCSPISGHRSVSWYQQTPGQGLQFLFEYFSETQRNKGNFPGRFSGRQFSNSRSEMNVSTLELGDSALYLCASSLGQETDTQYFGPGTRLTVL.